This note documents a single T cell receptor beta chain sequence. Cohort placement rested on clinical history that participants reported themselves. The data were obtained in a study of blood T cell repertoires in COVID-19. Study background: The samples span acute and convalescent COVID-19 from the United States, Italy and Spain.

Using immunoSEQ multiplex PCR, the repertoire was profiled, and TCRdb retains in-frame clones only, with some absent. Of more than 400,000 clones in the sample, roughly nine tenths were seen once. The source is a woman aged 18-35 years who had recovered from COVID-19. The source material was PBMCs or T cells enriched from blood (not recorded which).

The CDR3 DNA follows: TGTGCCAGTAGTATTCTAGAGGGGGAAGGCCATGGCTACACCTTC. Its protein is CASSILEGEGHGYTF. The J gene is TRBJ1-2, the V gene TRBV19, with D possibly TRBD1 on 6 matching bases. CDR3 length: 15 amino acids. V gave up 3 bases and J gave up 6 bases, with 17 bases separating them. CDR1 LNHDA and CDR2 SQIVND come from the germline V gene (reference sequence).